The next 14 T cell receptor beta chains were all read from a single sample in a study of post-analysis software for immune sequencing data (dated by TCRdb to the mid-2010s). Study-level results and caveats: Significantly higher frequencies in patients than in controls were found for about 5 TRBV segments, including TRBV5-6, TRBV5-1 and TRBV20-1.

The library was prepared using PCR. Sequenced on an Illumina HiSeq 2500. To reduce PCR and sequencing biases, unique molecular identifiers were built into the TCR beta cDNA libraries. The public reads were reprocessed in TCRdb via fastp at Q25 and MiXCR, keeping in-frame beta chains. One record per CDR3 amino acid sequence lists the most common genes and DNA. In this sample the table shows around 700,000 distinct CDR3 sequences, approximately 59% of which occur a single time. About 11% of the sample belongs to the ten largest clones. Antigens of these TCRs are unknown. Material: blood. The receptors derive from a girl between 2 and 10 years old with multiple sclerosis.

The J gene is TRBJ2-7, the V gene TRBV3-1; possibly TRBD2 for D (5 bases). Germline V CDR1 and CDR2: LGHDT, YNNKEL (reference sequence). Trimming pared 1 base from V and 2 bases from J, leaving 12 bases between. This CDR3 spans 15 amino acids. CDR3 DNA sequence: TGTGCCAGCAGCCAAGGGACTTTTATTACCTACGAGCAGTACTTC. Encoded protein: CASSQGTFITYEQYF.

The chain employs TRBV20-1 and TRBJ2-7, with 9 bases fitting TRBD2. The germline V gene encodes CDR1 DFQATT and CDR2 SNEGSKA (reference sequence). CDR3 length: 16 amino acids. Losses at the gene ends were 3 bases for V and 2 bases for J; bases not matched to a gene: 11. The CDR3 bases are TGCAGTGCTAGCTTGAGCGGGAGGCGCCCCCCCTACGAGCAGTACTTC. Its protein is CSASLSGRRPPYEQYF.

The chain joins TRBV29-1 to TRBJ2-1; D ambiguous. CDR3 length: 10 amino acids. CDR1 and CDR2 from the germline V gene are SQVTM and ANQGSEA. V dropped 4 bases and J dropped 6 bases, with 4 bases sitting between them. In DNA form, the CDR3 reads TGCAGCGTTGGCGCCAATGAGCAGTTCTTC. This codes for CSVGANEQFF.

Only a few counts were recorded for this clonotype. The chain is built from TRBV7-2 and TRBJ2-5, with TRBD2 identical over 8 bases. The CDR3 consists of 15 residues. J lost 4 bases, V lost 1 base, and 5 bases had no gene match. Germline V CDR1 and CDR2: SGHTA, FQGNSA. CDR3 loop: CASSLGRGGVETQYF. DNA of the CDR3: TGTGCCAGCAGCTTAGGCCGGGGGGGCGTAGAGACCCAGTACTTC.

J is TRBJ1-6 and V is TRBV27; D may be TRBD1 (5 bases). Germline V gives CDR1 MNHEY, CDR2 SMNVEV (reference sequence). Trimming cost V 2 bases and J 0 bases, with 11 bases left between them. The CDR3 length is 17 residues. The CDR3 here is CASSLRGPNSYNSPLHF. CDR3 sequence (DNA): TGTGCCAGCAGTTTAAGGGGACCCAACTCCTATAATTCACCCCTCCACTTT.

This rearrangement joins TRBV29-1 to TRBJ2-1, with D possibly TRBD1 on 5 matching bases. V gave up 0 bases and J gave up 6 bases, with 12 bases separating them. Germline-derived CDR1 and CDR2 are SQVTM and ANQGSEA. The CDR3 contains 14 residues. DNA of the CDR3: TGCAGCGTTGAAGATACGGGCAGGGCCAATGAGCAGTTCTTC. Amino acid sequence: CSVEDTGRANEQFF.

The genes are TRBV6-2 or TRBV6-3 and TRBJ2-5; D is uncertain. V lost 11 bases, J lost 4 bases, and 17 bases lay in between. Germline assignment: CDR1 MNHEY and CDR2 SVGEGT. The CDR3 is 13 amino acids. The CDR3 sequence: CAGRMMGTETQYF. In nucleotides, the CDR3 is TGTGCCGGGCGCATGATGGGCACAGAGACCCAGTACTTC.

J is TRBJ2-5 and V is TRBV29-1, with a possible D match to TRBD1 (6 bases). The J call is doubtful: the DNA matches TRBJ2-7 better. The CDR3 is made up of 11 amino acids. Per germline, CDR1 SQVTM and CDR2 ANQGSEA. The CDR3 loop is CSATTGSEQYF. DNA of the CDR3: TGCAGCGCTACGACAGGTAGCGAGCAGTACTTC.

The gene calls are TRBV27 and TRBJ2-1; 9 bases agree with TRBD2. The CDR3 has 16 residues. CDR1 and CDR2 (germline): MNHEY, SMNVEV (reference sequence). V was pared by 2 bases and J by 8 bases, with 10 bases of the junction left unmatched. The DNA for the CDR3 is TGTGCCAGCAGTTTAATTGGCGGGGGGGCCAACGATGAGCAGTTCTTC. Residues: CASSLIGGGANDEQFF.

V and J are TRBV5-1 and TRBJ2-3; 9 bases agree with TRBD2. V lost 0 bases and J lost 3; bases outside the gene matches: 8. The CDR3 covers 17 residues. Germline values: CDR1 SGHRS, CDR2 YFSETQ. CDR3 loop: CASSLESGGLQTDTQYF. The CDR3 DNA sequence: TGCGCCAGCAGCTTGGAAAGCGGGGGGCTACAGACAGATACGCAGTATTTT.

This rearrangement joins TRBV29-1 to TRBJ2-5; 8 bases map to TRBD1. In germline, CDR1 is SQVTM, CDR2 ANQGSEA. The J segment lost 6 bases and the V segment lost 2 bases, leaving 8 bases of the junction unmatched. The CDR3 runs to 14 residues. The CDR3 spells CSVEHGTGGQTQYF. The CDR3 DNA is TGCAGCGTTGAACACGGTACAGGGGGGCAGACCCAGTACTTC.

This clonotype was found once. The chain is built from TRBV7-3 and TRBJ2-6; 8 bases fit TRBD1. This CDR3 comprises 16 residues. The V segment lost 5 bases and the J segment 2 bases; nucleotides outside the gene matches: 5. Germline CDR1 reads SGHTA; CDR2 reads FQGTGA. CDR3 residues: CASSDTGGTGANVLTF. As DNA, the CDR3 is TGTGCCAGCAGCGACACAGGGGGAACTGGGGCCAACGTCCTGACTTTC.

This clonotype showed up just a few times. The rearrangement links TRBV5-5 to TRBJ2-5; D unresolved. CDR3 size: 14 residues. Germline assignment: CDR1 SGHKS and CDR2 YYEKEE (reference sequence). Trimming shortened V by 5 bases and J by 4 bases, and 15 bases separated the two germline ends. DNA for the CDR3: TGTGCCAGCAGTGCGGCCCCCAACCCAGAGACCCAGTACTTC. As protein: CASSAAPNPETQYF.

The CDR3 sequence is CASSLGPGVNIQYF. The CDR3 nucleotides read TGTGCCAGCAGCTTGGGGCCAGGGGTGAACATTCAGTACTTC. The V and J genes are TRBV5-5 and TRBJ2-7; weak D call: TRBD1 (6 bases). The J call may be incorrect, as the DNA end agrees better with TRBJ2-4. Per the germline V gene, CDR1 is SGHKS and CDR2 is YYEKEE (reference sequence). This CDR3 comprises 14 residues.